This entry lists 3 T cell receptor beta chains sequenced from one sample in a study of CD8+CD57+ T cells in acquired aplastic anemia. Only patients with CD8+CD57+ cell expansion on flow cytometry were chosen for sequencing. Researchers used genomic DNA as the template to profile TCR beta VDJ and CDR3. TCRdb used MiXCR to reprocess the reads, holding one entry per CDR3 protein. Here the sample spans 400,000 to 600,000 distinct CDR3 sequences, around 32% being singletons. The sample comprised sorted CD4+, CD8+, or CD8+CD57+ T cells (not recorded which) from PBMCs. Receptors originate from a human donor with aplastic anemia.

V usage is TRBV15 and J usage is TRBJ1-1, with D tentatively TRBD1 (5 bases). The V gene's germline CDR1 is LNHNV and CDR2 YYDKDF (reference sequence). This CDR3 comprises 16 residues. The V end lost 4 bases, the J end lost 10 bases, and 25 bases lay between the germline ends. The CDR3 sequence is CATSTNPGTLPGIAFF. DNA of the CDR3: TGTGCCACCAGCACAAACCCCGGGACCCTCCCTGGTATAGCTTTCTTT.

This clonotype was seen repeatedly, ten times or more. This chain uses TRBV2 with TRBJ1-5; D remains ambiguous. CDR1 and CDR2 from the germline V gene are SNHLY and FYNNEI. Deletions cut 5 bases from V and 1 base from J, with 12 bases between. The CDR3 loop spans 15 amino acids. The CDR3 bases are TGTGCCAGCAGTAATAGTTTCGTGAGCAATCAGCCCCAGCATTTT. Residues: CASSNSFVSNQPQHF.

The chain combines TRBV5-1 with TRBJ2-7; the D gene is possibly TRBD2 (6 bases). The CDR3 runs to 16 residues. Trimming removed 0 bases from V and 4 bases from J, with 17 bases in between. Germline-derived CDR1 and CDR2 are SGHRS and YFSETQ. CDR3 loop: CASSLAWVPEGYEQYF. The DNA for the CDR3 is TGCGCCAGCAGCTTGGCCTGGGTCCCGGAGGGATACGAGCAGTACTTC.